What follows are 11 T cell receptor beta chains derived from one specimen sequenced in a study of cytomegalovirus exposure and HLA in healthy donors. The PCR made use of 60 Vbeta and 13 Jbeta primers. Profiling relied on immunoSEQ multiplex PCR, and the TCRdb table lists in-frame clones only, not all of them. The sample carries around 140,000 clones, more than 9.5% recorded once. Sequenced material: PBMCs. Receptors were obtained from a man over 45 in good health and CMV-seronegative.

This clone has just a few counts. The chain uses TRBV28 and TRBJ1-5, with D possibly being TRBD1 (5 bases). The CDR3 has 14 residues. Trimming pared 5 bases from V and 3 bases from J, leaving 11 bases between. The germline V gene encodes CDR1 MDHEN and CDR2 SYDVKM. In DNA, the CDR3 is TGTGCCAGCAGTACACCAGGGCCCAATCAGCCCCAGCATTTT. This encodes CASSTPGPNQPQHF.

In this sample, this clone turned up a few times. The rearrangement uses TRBV7-9 and TRBJ1-5; 8 bases are a match to TRBD1. Germline V lookup: CDR1 SEHNR, CDR2 FQNEAQ (reference sequence). This CDR3 region has 15 residues. Trimming cost V 5 bases and J 0 bases; bases outside gene matches: 3. The CDR3 coding sequence is TGTGCCAGCAGCATAGGGACAGGTAGCAATCAGCCCCAGCATTTT. This gives the protein CASSIGTGSNQPQHF.

The V call is TRBV7-8, the J call TRBJ2-1, with D possibly matching TRBD2 (5 bases). CDR3 length equals 13 residues. CDR1 and CDR2 (germline): SGHVS, FQNEAQ. Trimming removed 5 bases at V and 7 bases at J, with 12 bases between. CDR3 protein: CASSRGRTNEQFF. As DNA, the CDR3 is TGTGCCAGCAGCAGAGGCAGGACTAATGAGCAGTTCTTC. Full variable domain (missing parts from reference TRBV7-8 and TRBJ2-1): GAGVSQSPRYKVAKRGQDVALRCDPISGHVSLFWYQQALGQGPEFLTYFQNEAQLDKSGLPSDRFFAERPEGSVSTLKIQRTQQEDSAVYLCASSRGRTNEQFFGPGTRLTVL.

The rearrangement joins TRBV2 to TRBJ2-3; 11 nucleotides agree with TRBD2. Trimming took 3 bases from V and 1 from J; bases not matched to a gene: 3. The CDR3 totals 16 residues. Germline values: CDR1 SNHLY, CDR2 FYNNEI. CDR3 sequence reads: CASSDPGLAGTDTQYF. The CDR3 coding sequence is TGTGCCAGCAGTGATCCGGGACTAGCGGGCACAGATACGCAGTATTTT.

There are many counts of this clone. The sample has other DNA sequences that encode this CDR3 too. This chain links TRBV2 with TRBJ2-7, with TRBD1 matching 10 bases. J gave up 1 base and V 5 bases, and 2 bases lay outside the gene matches. The CDR3 consists of 14 residues. Looked up from germline, CDR1 is SNHLY and CDR2 is FYNNEI. CDR3 in amino acids: CASSRTGGSYEQYF. In nucleotides, the CDR3 is TGTGCCAGCAGTCGGACAGGGGGTTCCTACGAGCAGTACTTC.

This clone was observed a handful of times. The chain combines TRBV10-2 with TRBJ2-7; D uncertain. Germline V gene lookup returns CDR1 WSHSY and CDR2 SAAADI. The V and J ends lost 2 bases and 9 bases respectively, with 17 bases between them. The CDR3 runs to 14 residues. The CDR3 coding sequence is TGCGCCAGCAGTGAGCGACCGGGTCTATTAGGGCAGTACTTC. Translating gives CASSERPGLLGQYF.

This chain connects TRBV28 to TRBJ2-7, with 8 positions matching TRBD2. In germline, CDR1 is MDHEN, CDR2 SYDVKM. Unmatched junction bases numbered 18, after V lost 7 bases and J lost 7 bases. CDR3 size: 16 residues. CDR3 DNA: TGTGCCAGCACGTCCCCGGCGGGGGGCCGCCGGGGGGAGCAGTACTTC. Its protein is CASTSPAGGRRGEQYF.

This clone showed up just once. V gene TRBV19 combines with J gene TRBJ1-1, with D possibly TRBD1 on 6 matching bases. The germline V and J ends were trimmed by 7 bases and 6 bases, with 15 bases remaining between them. Germline CDR1 and CDR2: LNHDA and SQIVND (reference sequence). The CDR3 is 13 residues long. As DNA, the CDR3 is TGTGCCAGTACCTCGCAGGGGATCGCTGAAGCTTTCTTT. It codes for CASTSQGIAEAFF.

This clone was counted ten times or more. The chain is built from TRBV15 and TRBJ2-7; no clear D. This CDR3 is built from 13 residues. Trimming pared 3 bases from V and 6 bases from J, leaving 12 bases between. CDR1 and CDR2 from the germline V gene are LNHNV and YYDKDF (reference sequence). CDR3 coding DNA: TGTGCCACCAGCAGGACCCCCTCGGGCGAGCAGTACTTC. Amino acid sequence: CATSRTPSGEQYF. The full variable domain, completed using reference TRBV15 and TRBJ2-7, is DAMVIQNPRYQVTQFGKPVTLSCSQTLNHNVMYWYQQKSSQAPKLLFHYYDKDFNNEADTPDNFQSRRPNTSFCFLDIRSPGLGDTAMYLCATSRTPSGEQYFGPGTRLTVT.

The V gene is TRBV27, the J gene TRBJ2-7; 12 bases are shared with TRBD2. V dropped 7 bases and J dropped 3; count of bases not matched to a gene: 10. This CDR3 has 16 amino acids. In germline, CDR1 is MNHEY, CDR2 SMNVEV (reference sequence). CDR3 sequence (DNA): TGTGCCAGCACCACATCTAGCGGGAGGGCCGTCTACGAGCAGTACTTC. This sequence encodes CASTTSSGRAVYEQYF.

The rearrangement links TRBV7-2 to TRBJ2-2; D is undetermined. Trimming removed 5 bases at V and 1 base at J, with 5 bases between. The CDR3 has 13 amino acids. Germline V lookup: CDR1 SGHTA, CDR2 FQGNSA. The DNA for the CDR3 is TGTGCCAGCAGCCTCCGGAACACCGGGGAGCTGTTTTTT. Translated: CASSLRNTGELFF.